One TCR beta chain is described in this entry. The antigen is not known. At the time of sampling, donors were nominally healthy, though unrecorded immune exposures were likely. The data belong to a study of cytomegalovirus exposure and HLA in healthy donors. Germline V CDR1 and CDR2: MGHRA, YSYEKL. The CDR3 has 14 residues. Trimming removed 4 bases from V and 7 bases from J, with 14 bases in between. The study ran its PCR with 60 Vbeta and 13 Jbeta primers. The method was immunoSEQ multiplex PCR; TCRdb's version includes in-frame clones alone and lacks a portion of them. Found here are over 200,000 clones, 60% to 80% of them singletons; the top ten hold 3.5% to 4%. Study conclusions and caveats: Later analysis suggested most CMV-associated TCR beta chains were HLA-restricted. A prior analysis recorded that most TCR beta V segments were productive about 87% or about 30% of the time. HLA alleles were associated with 15,000 to 20,000 TCR beta sequences in a later analysis at 0.05 false discovery rate.

This chain links TRBV4-1 with TRBJ2-1; D possibly corresponds to TRBD2 (5 bases). Source material: PBMCs. The origin of this receptor is a male donor in good health and CMV-seronegative. CDR3 amino acids: CASSPPPRDNEQFF. The CDR3 coding sequence is TGCGCCAGCAGCCCCCCCCCACGGGATAATGAGCAGTTCTTC.